This entry lists 30 T cell receptor beta chains sequenced from one sample in a study of blood T cell repertoires in COVID-19 (TCRdb year 2020). Library method: the immunoSEQ multiplex PCR assay. TCRdb obtained this table from immuneACCESS and retained in-frame rearrangements with V and J assigned. These tables miss some clones; where compared with another copy, unresolved V genes account for less than half of the shortfall, and the remainder is unexplained. Within this sample are over 250,000 clones, with around 90% of them counted one time only. The biggest ten clones account for roughly 2.6% of the sample. Sequenced material: PBMCs or T cells enriched from blood (not recorded which). These receptor sequences come from a man between 60 and 75 years old who had recovered from COVID-19.

The chain recombines TRBV19 with TRBJ1-3; a weak D match, TRBD1 (5 bases). The CDR3 sequence is 15 residues long. CDR1 is LNHDA, CDR2 SQIVND, per germline (reference sequence). Trimming left V 8 bases short and J 0 bases short, with 14 bases between. The chain's CDR3 is CASSHQGASGNTIYF. For the CDR3, the DNA is TGTGCCAGTTCCCATCAGGGTGCCTCTGGAAACACCATATATTTT.

This sequence joins TRBV7-9 and TRBJ2-3, with 12 bases that match TRBD2. This CDR3 is built from 16 residues. Looked up from germline, CDR1 is SEHNR and CDR2 is FQNEAQ (reference sequence). Germline trimming cut 6 bases from V and 2 bases from J; bases unmatched to any gene: 6. CDR3 sequence (DNA): TGTGCCAGCAGACCTAGCGGGGGGGCGGACACAGATACGCAGTATTTT. Protein sequence: CASRPSGGADTDTQYF.

For this clone: One end of the junction is discordant with germline, which a read error may explain. J is TRBJ1-1 and V is TRBV7-8, with D perhaps TRBD1 (6 bases). CDR3 size: 14 residues. Germline V gene sequence: CDR1 SGHVS, CDR2 FQNEAQ. CDR3 sequence reads: CASRLQGSNTEAFF. CDR3 in DNA: TGTGCCAGCCGCTTACAGGGCTCTAACACTGAAGCTTTCTTT.

J is TRBJ2-7 and V is TRBV7-9, with D perhaps TRBD1 (6 bases). Germline CDR1 and CDR2: SEHNR and FQNEAQ (reference sequence). The germline V and J ends were trimmed by 1 base and 0 bases, with 10 bases remaining between them. The CDR3 length is 15 residues. CDR3 amino acids: CASSLVSDSSYEQYF. CDR3 sequence (DNA): TGTGCCAGCAGCTTAGTTTCGGACAGCTCCTACGAGCAGTACTTC.

This clone has a handful of counts. The chain links TRBV5-6 to TRBJ2-7; a weak D match, TRBD1 (5 bases). The CDR3 loop spans 15 amino acids. Per the germline V gene, CDR1 is SGHDT and CDR2 is YYEEEE. With 1 base removed from V and 1 base from J, the gap between germline ends came to 12 bases. CDR3 residues: CASSLLGPLSYEQYF. CDR3 coding DNA: TGTGCCAGCAGCTTGCTGGGGCCCCTATCCTACGAGCAGTACTTC.

The gene calls are TRBV29-1 and TRBJ2-1, with D possibly matching TRBD1 (6 bases). This CDR3 spans 14 amino acids. V was trimmed by 4 bases and J by 0 bases, leaving 10 bases between them. Germline CDR1 reads SQVTM; CDR2 reads ANQGSEA. CDR3 in amino acids: CSVVGRGSYNEQFF. For the CDR3, the DNA is TGCAGCGTTGTCGGCAGGGGCTCCTACAATGAGCAGTTCTTC.

The chain links TRBV7-9 to TRBJ1-6; TRBD1 matches 12 bases. Per germline, CDR1 SEHNR and CDR2 FQNEAQ (reference sequence). The length of the CDR3 is 17 residues. Trimming took 5 bases from V and 8 from J; bases not matched to a gene: 10. The CDR3 coding sequence is TGTGCCAGCAGCCATCTGGGGGGGACAGGGGGCTATTCACCCCTCCACTTT. Translation gives CASSHLGGTGGYSPLHF.

This chain links TRBV2 with TRBJ1-3; no definite D call. V lost 8 bases and J lost 0, with 17 bases in between. This CDR3 contains 16 residues. The V gene's germline CDR1 is SNHLY and CDR2 FYNNEI. Here the CDR3 reads CASSVEGQISGNTIYF. The CDR3 DNA reads as TGTGCCAGCTCGGTCGAGGGCCAAATCTCTGGAAACACCATATATTTT.

The chain joins TRBV28 to TRBJ1-4, with 9 nucleotides matching TRBD1. Germline assignment: CDR1 MDHEN and CDR2 SYDVKM. The CDR3 loop spans 17 amino acids. V lost 4 bases, J lost 8 bases, and 14 bases stayed unmatched. Written as DNA, the CDR3 is TGTGCCAGCAGTTGGGGACAGGGAACGTTTTCTGGAGAAAAACTGTTTTTT. This codes for CASSWGQGTFSGEKLFF.

The chain joins TRBV14 to TRBJ1-1; D unresolved. CDR1 is SGHDN and CDR2 is FVKESK in the germline V gene. The CDR3 totals 14 residues. V lost 3 bases and J lost 5, with 13 bases in between. The CDR3 sequence is CASSHFRISTEAFF. The CDR3 DNA is TGTGCCAGCAGCCACTTCAGGATATCGACTGAAGCTTTCTTT.

The chain carries TRBV10-1 and TRBJ2-2; 7 bases are a match to TRBD2. The V gene's germline CDR1 is WNHNN and CDR2 SYGVQD (reference sequence). This CDR3 comprises 13 residues. The J segment lost 7 bases and the V segment lost 8 bases, leaving 7 bases of the junction unmatched. Here the CDR3 reads CASARELGGELFF. In nucleotides, the CDR3 is TGCGCCAGCGCGCGGGAGTTAGGCGGGGAGCTGTTTTTT.

The chain uses TRBV4-1 and TRBJ2-1; 8 positions match TRBD2. V gave up 2 bases and J gave up 7 bases; unmatched junction bases: 13. Germline assignment: CDR1 MGHRA and CDR2 YSYEKL. This CDR3 is built from 17 residues. CDR3 coding DNA: TGCGCCAGCAGCCAATACATAGCGGGACTACCATCTAATGAGCAGTTCTTC. Translated: CASSQYIAGLPSNEQFF.

V gene TRBV7-9 combines with J gene TRBJ2-1; D perhaps matches TRBD1 (5 bases). CDR1 and CDR2 from the germline V gene are SEHNR and FQNEAQ (reference sequence). Trimming cost V 5 bases and J 0 bases, with 11 bases left between them. CDR3 length: 15 residues. The CDR3 sequence: CASSLTVDSYNEQFF. In nucleotides, the CDR3 is TGTGCCAGCAGCCTGACAGTGGACTCCTACAATGAGCAGTTCTTC.

The chain couples TRBV7-9 to TRBJ1-2, with 9 nucleotides matching TRBD1. The V gene end was trimmed by 5 bases and the J gene end by 7 bases; junction bases not matched to a gene: 5. The CDR3 runs 13 residues. The germline gives CDR1 SEHNR, CDR2 FQNEAQ (reference sequence). The CDR3 region is CASSPGTGTGYTF. CDR3 bases: TGTGCCAGCAGCCCCGGGACAGGGACTGGCTACACCTTC.

The chain recombines TRBV18 with TRBJ2-1; D perhaps matches TRBD1 (5 bases). CDR3 length: 14 amino acids. Trimming cost V 5 bases and J 6 bases, with 14 bases left between them. CDR1 KGHSH and CDR2 LQKENI come from the germline V gene. The CDR3: CASSAGAWSNEQFF. The CDR3 DNA reads TGTGCCAGCTCAGCTGGGGCGTGGAGCAATGAGCAGTTCTTC.

The chain combines TRBV10-1 with TRBJ1-6; D perhaps matches TRBD1 (5 bases). The ends were cut back, 4 bases at V and 7 bases at J, with 20 bases in the middle. CDR1 is WNHNN, CDR2 SYGVQD, per germline (reference sequence). This CDR3 has 17 amino acids. In DNA form, the CDR3 reads TGCGCCAGCAGTGGAGCCAGGGCCGAATATTTCAATTCACCCCTCCACTTT. This encodes CASSGARAEYFNSPLHF.

This chain connects TRBV30 to TRBJ1-2; D is possibly TRBD1 (5 bases). The V gene's germline CDR1 is GTSNPN and CDR2 SVGIG (reference sequence). There are 13 residues in the CDR3. Between the trimmed V and J ends, which lost 0 bases and 4 bases, there was a span of 9 bases. CDR3 nucleotide sequence: TGTGCCTGGAGTGTGACAGAAGGCTATGGCTACACCTTC. It translates to CAWSVTEGYGYTF.

The chain is built from TRBV7-9 and TRBJ2-5; D may be TRBD2 (5 bases). CDR3 size: 14 residues. From germline, CDR1 is SEHNR and CDR2 FQNEAQ (reference sequence). Trimming took off 1 base at V and 0 bases at J, with 6 bases between the two ends. The CDR3 spells CASSLGRDQETQYF. Written as DNA, the CDR3 is TGTGCCAGCAGCTTAGGGCGGGACCAAGAGACCCAGTACTTC.

V usage is TRBV28 and J usage is TRBJ1-6; D unresolved. V was clipped by 2 bases and J by 6 bases, with 2 bases between them. CDR3 length equals 12 residues. Germline V gene sequence: CDR1 MDHEN, CDR2 SYDVKM. The CDR3 nucleotides read TGTGCCAGCAGTTTACTTAATTCACCCCTCCACTTT. Amino acids: CASSLLNSPLHF.

The chain combines TRBV24-1 with TRBJ1-5; 9 bases agree with TRBD1. The CDR3 has 18 residues. V lost 5 bases, J lost 4 bases, and 14 bases stayed unmatched. The germline CDR1 and CDR2 sequences are KGHDR and SFDVKD. CDR3 DNA: TGTGCCACCAGTGCGGGTATTCGTTGGACAGGGGAAAATCAGCCCCAGCATTTT. Its translation is CATSAGIRWTGENQPQHF.

CDR3 sequence (DNA): TGTGCCAGCAGCCCATCCGGGACAGGGGATTCACCCCTCCACTTT. It is translated as CASSPSGTGDSPLHF. The chain couples TRBV13 to TRBJ1-6; 10 nucleotides match TRBD1. This CDR3 is built from 15 residues. V dropped 5 bases and J dropped 8; count of bases not matched to a gene: 6. Germline V gene data show CDR1 as PRHDT and CDR2 as FYEKMQ (reference sequence).

The rearrangement links TRBV5-5 to TRBJ2-7; TRBD2 matches at 12 bases. Germline V gene lookup returns CDR1 SGHKS and CDR2 YYEKEE (reference sequence). This CDR3 region has 18 residues. Unmatched junction bases numbered 7, after V lost 0 bases and J lost 0 bases. CDR3 in DNA: TGTGCCAGCAGCTTGGAACCTGGACTAGCGGGACGCTCCTACGAGCAGTACTTC. As protein: CASSLEPGLAGRSYEQYF.

This sequence joins TRBV7-8 and TRBJ1-5; 8 bases match TRBD1. The germline gives CDR1 SGHVS, CDR2 FQNEAQ. Trimming removed 4 bases from V and 4 bases from J; junction bases left unmatched: 3. The CDR3 sequence is 14 residues long. The CDR3 DNA sequence: TGTGCCAGCAGCTCCGACAGGGGTAATCAGCCCCAGCATTTT. The encoded protein is CASSSDRGNQPQHF.

The chain has TRBV2 and TRBJ2-7; the match to TRBD1 covers 9 bases. The V and J ends lost 7 bases and 6 bases, in that order; junction bases with no gene match: 7. The CDR3 length is 13 residues. Looked up from germline, CDR1 is SNHLY and CDR2 is FYNNEI. CDR3 sequence: CASIRTGVGEQYF. The CDR3 DNA reads TGTGCCAGCATTAGGACAGGGGTGGGCGAGCAGTACTTC.

The J gene is TRBJ2-2, the V gene TRBV5-1; possibly TRBD1 for D (6 bases). Trimming took off 4 bases at V and 6 bases at J, with 19 bases between the two ends. The CDR3 covers 16 residues. The germline gives CDR1 SGHRS, CDR2 YFSETQ. The CDR3, as DNA: TGCGCCAGCAGCCCGCTGTTTCAACAGGGATCCGGGGAGCTGTTTTTT. Translating gives CASSPLFQQGSGELFF.

This chain connects TRBV4-3 to TRBJ2-1; 12 bases agree with TRBD2. Germline CDR1 and CDR2: LGHNA and YSLEER. CDR3 length: 16 amino acids. V trimming: 0 bases; J trimming: 9 bases; junction bases outside the gene matches: 6. The chain's CDR3 is CASSQEASGGASEQFF. Here the CDR3 DNA reads TGCGCCAGCAGCCAAGAGGCTAGCGGGGGGGCAAGTGAGCAGTTCTTC.

The J gene is TRBJ1-2, the V gene TRBV6-2 or TRBV6-3, with D tentatively TRBD1 (5 bases). The CDR3 consists of 12 residues. V shed 6 bases and J shed 5 bases, with 10 bases lying between them. CDR1 is MNHEY, CDR2 SVGEGT, per germline. Written as DNA, the CDR3 is TGTGCCAGCAGCCCGACAGCTTATGGCTACACCTTC. Protein: CASSPTAYGYTF.

This clone was recorded only once. This chain uses TRBV7-6 with TRBJ1-4; a possible D gene is TRBD1 (5 bases). Germline CDR1 and CDR2: SGHVS and FNYEAQ. Trimming cost V 1 base and J 8 bases, with 11 bases left between them. The CDR3 extends over 14 amino acids. The chain's CDR3 is CASSLEPGYEKLFF. The CDR3 region has the DNA TGTGCCAGCAGCTTAGAGCCAGGGTACGAAAAACTGTTTTTT.

The chain is built from TRBV25-1 and TRBJ2-4, with 7 positions matching TRBD2. After removal of 2 bases from V and 8 bases from J, the junction contained 6 bases not matched to a gene. The germline V gene has CDR1 MGHDK and CDR2 SYGVNS. CDR3 length: 14 amino acids. Here the CDR3 reads CASSERTSAYIQYF. For the CDR3, the DNA is TGTGCCAGCAGTGAAAGGACTAGTGCGTACATTCAGTACTTC.

The CDR3 spells CASSPQGNGNQPQHF. CDR3 bases: TGTGCCAGCAGCCCACAGGGGAACGGCAATCAGCCCCAGCATTTT. V and J are TRBV6-5 and TRBJ1-5; 7 positions agree with TRBD1. Trimming cost V 6 bases and J 2 bases; bases outside gene matches: 7. Germline V gene lookup returns CDR1 MNHEY and CDR2 SVGAGI. This CDR3 region has 15 residues.